Given below is one T cell receptor beta chain in context. As yet, its antigen is unknown. Under the authors' procedure: Because ImmunoSEQ provided only junction sequences with no quality scores, the filtering differed. The assay was immunoSEQ multiplex PCR, and TCRdb's table has in-frame clones only and misses some. V and J calls plus clone size are reproduced from that table; the DNA served to infer D and trimming. This sample carries about 1.1 million clones, roughly 80% of them seen once, and the ten largest clones take 0.85% to 1%. This specimen comes from a study of shared clonotypes between healthy human individuals. Findings and caveats of the study: Memory subsets had estimated richness that was generally smaller than that of naive subsets. With a few donors compared, around 4.7% of naive CD4 clonotypes were shared.

Germline CDR1 MNHEY, CDR2 SMNVEV (reference sequence). The CDR3 spans 19 residues. V shed 6 bases, J shed 0 bases, and the junction held 18 bases outside the gene matches. The gene calls are TRBV27 and TRBJ2-3, with TRBD2 identical over 7 bases. The sequence was collected from a young man in good health. Some clones in this sample may be carry-over from other donors' samples. The sample comprised memory CD4+ T cells from PBMCs. The subset here: CD45RA-negative fraction. For the CDR3, the DNA is TGTGCCAGCAGGAAGAGGGAGGGAGTCACCGCCCTTAGCACAGATACGCAGTATTTT. It translates to CASRKREGVTALSTDTQYF.